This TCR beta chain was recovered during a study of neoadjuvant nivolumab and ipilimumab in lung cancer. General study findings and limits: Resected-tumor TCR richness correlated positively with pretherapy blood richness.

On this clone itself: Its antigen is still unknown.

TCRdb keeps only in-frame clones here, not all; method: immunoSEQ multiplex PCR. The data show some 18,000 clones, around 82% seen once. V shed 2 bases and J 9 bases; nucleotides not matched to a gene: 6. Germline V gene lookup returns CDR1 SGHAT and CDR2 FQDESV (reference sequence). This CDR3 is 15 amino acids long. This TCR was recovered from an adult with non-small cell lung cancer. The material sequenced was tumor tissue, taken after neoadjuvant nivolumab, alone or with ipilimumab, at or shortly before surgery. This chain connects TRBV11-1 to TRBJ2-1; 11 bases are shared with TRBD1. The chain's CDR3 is CASSLPGQGVAEQFF. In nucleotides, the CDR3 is TGTGCCAGCAGCTTACCGGGACAGGGGGTGGCTGAGCAGTTCTTC. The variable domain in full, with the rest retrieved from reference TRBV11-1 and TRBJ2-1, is EAEVAQSPRYKITEKSQAVAFWCDPISGHATLYWYRQILGQGPELLVQFQDESVVDDSQLPKDRFSAERLKGVDSTLKIQPAELGDSAMYLCASSLPGQGVAEQFFGPGTRLTVL.